This T cell receptor (beta chain) comes out of a study of blood T cell repertoires in COVID-19. Study background: PBMCs, B-cell-depleted T cells, or T cells were the source of the cDNA or gDNA that made up the material.

In the authors' methods: For nucleated cells, counts were estimated from reference gene primer amplification. This table comes from immunoSEQ multiplex PCR, and its TCRdb copy is limited to in-frame clones, with some not included. The V and J calls and clone size were taken over from that table, and D and trimming were inferred from the DNA. The sample holds approximately 220,000 clones; roughly 80% are singletons and the top ten take roughly 10%. This CDR3 is built from 11 residues. CDR1 and CDR2 (germline): SQVTM, ANQGSEA. Trimming removed 5 bases at V and 4 bases at J, with 8 bases between. The rearrangement joins TRBV29-1 to TRBJ1-1; tentatively, D is TRBD1 (6 bases). The source is a woman older than 75 with acute or convalescent COVID-19. The sample consisted of peripheral blood. The CDR3 coding sequence is TGCAGCGTTTCAGGGGCCACTGAAGCTTTCTTT. The encoded protein is CSVSGATEAFF.